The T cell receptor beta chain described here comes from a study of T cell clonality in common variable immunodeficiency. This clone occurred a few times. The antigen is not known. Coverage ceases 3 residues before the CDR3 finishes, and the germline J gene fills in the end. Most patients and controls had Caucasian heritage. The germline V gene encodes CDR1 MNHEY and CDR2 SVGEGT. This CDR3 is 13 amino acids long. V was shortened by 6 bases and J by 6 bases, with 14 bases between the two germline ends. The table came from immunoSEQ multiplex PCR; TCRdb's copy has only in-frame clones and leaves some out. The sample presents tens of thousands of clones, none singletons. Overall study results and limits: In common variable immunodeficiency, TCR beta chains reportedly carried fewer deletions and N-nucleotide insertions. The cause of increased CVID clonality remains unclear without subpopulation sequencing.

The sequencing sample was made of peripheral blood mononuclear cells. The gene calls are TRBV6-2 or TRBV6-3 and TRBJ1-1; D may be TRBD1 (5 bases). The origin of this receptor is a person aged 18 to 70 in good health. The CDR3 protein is CASSNGGRPEAFF. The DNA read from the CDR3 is TGTGCCAGCAGCAACGGGGGTAGGCCTGAA.